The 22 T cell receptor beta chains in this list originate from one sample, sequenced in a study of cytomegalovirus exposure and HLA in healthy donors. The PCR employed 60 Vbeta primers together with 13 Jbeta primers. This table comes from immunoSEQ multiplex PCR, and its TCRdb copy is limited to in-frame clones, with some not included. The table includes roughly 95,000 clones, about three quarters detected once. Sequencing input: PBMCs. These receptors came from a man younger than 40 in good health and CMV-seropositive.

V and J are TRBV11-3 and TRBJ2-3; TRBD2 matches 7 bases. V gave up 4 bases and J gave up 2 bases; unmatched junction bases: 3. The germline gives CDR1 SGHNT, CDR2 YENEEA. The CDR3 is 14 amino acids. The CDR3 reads CASSYGGDTDTQYF. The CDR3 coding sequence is TGTGCCAGCAGCTATGGGGGGGACACAGATACGCAGTATTTT.

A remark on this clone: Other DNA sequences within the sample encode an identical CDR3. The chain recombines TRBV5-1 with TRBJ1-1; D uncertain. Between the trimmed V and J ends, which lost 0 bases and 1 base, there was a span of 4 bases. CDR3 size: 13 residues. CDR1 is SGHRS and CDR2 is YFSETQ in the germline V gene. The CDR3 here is CASSLVSNTEAFF. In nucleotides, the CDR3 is TGCGCCAGCAGCTTGGTATCGAACACTGAAGCTTTCTTT.

The CDR3 DNA reads as TGTGCCAGCAGTTACTCAGTGGGGGGAAATCAGCCCCAGCATTTT. It encodes CASSYSVGGNQPQHF. The chain has TRBV6-5 and TRBJ1-5, with a weak D call TRBD1 (5 bases). The CDR3 length is 15 residues. CDR1 is MNHEY, CDR2 SVGAGI, per germline. Trimming shortened V by 0 bases and J by 4 bases, and 10 bases separated the two germline ends.

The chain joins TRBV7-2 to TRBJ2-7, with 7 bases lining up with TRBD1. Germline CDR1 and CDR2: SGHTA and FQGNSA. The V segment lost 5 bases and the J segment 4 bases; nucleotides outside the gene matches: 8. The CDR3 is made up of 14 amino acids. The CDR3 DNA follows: TGTGCCAGCAGCCTGGGACAGTTCTTATACGAGCAGTACTTC. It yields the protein CASSLGQFLYEQYF.

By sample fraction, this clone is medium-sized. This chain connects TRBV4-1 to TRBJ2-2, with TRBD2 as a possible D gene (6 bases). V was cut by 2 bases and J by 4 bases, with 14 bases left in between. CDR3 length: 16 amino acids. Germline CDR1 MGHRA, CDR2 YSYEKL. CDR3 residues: CASSQQGGTSTGELFF. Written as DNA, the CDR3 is TGCGCCAGCAGCCAACAGGGAGGTACGTCCACCGGGGAGCTGTTTTTT.

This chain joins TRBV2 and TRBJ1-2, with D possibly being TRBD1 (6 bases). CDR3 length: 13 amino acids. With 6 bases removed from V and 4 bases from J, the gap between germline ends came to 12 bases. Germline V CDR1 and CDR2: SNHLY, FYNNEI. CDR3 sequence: CASSPTGPYGYTF. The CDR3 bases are TGTGCCAGCAGCCCGACAGGCCCCTATGGCTACACCTTC.

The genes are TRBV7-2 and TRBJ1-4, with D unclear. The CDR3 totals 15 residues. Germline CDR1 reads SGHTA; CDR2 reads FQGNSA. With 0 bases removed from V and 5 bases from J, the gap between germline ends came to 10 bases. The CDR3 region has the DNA TGTGCCAGCAGCTTAGCGGACGGGAAAAATGAAAAACTGTTTTTT. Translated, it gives CASSLADGKNEKLFF.

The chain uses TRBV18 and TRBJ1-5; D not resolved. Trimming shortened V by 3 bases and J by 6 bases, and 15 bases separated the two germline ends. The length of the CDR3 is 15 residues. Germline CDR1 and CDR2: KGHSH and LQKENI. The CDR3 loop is CASSPGRSSPQPQHF. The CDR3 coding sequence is TGTGCCAGCTCACCGGGCCGATCTTCCCCTCAGCCCCAGCATTTT.

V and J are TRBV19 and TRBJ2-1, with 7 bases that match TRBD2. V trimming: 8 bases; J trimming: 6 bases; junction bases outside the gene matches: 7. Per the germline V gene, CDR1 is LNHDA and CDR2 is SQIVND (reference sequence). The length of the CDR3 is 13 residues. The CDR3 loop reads CASCAGARNEQFF. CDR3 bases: TGTGCCAGTTGCGCGGGAGCTCGCAATGAGCAGTTCTTC.

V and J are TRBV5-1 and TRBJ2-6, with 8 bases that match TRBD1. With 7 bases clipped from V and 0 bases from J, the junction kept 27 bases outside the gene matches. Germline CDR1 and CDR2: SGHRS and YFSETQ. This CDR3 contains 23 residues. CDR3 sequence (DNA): TGCGCCAGCGGCAATCTCATCGCGGGATTGGGGCAGGGGGCCCTCTCTGGGGCCAACGTCCTGACTTTC. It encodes CASGNLIAGLGQGALSGANVLTF.

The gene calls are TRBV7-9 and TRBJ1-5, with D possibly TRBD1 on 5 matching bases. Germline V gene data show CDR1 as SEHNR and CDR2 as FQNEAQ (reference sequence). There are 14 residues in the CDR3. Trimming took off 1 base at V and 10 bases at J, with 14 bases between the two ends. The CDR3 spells CASSLGGEGTPQHF. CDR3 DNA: TGTGCCAGCAGCTTAGGAGGGGAGGGTACTCCCCAGCATTTT.

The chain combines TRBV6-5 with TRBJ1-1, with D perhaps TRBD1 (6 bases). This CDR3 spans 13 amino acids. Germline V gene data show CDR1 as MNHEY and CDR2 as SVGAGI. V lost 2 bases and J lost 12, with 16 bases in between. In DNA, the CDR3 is TGTGCCAGCAGTTACGGGGCAGGGGAATTTTCTTTCTTT. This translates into CASSYGAGEFSFF.

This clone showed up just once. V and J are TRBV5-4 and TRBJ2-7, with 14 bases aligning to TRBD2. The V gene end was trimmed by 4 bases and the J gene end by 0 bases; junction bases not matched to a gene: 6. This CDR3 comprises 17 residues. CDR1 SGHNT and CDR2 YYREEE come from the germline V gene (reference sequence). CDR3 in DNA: TGTGCCAGCAGCGCCGGGACTAGCGGGGGCATCTCCTACGAGCAGTACTTC. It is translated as CASSAGTSGGISYEQYF.

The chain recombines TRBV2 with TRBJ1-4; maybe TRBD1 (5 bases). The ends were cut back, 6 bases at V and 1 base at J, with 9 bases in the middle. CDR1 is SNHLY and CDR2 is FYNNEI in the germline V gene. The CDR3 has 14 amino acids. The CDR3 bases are TGTGCCAGCAGAGACGACAGAACTAATGAAAAACTGTTTTTT. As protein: CASRDDRTNEKLFF. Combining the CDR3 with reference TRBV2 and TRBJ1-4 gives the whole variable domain EPEVTQTPSHQVTQMGQEVILRCVPISNHLYFYWYRQILGQKVEFLVSFYNNEISEKSEIFDDQFSVERPDGSNFTLKIRSTKLEDSAMYFCASRDDRTNEKLFFGSGTQLSVL.

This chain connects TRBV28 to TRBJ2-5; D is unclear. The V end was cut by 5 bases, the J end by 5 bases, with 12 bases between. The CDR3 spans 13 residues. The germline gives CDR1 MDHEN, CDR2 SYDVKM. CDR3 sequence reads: CASSPPVGETQYF. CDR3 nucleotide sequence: TGTGCCAGCAGTCCACCCGTCGGGGAGACCCAGTACTTC.

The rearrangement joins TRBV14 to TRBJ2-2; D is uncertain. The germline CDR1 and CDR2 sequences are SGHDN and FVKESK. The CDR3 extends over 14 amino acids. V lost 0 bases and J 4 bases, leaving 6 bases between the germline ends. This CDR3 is CASSQDWATGELFF. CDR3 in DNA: TGTGCCAGCAGCCAAGATTGGGCCACCGGGGAGCTGTTTTTT.

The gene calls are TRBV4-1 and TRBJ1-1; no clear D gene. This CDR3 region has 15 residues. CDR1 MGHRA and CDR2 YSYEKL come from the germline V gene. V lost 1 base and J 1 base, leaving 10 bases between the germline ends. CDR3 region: CASSQGHTKNTEAFF. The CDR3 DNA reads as TGCGCCAGCAGCCAAGGTCACACCAAGAACACTGAAGCTTTCTTT.

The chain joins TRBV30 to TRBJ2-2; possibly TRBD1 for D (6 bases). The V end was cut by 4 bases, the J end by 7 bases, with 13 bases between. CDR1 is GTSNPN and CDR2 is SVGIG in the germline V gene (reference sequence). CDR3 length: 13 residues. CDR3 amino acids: CAWIDQGGGELFF. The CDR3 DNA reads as TGTGCCTGGATTGATCAAGGGGGCGGGGAGCTGTTTTTT.

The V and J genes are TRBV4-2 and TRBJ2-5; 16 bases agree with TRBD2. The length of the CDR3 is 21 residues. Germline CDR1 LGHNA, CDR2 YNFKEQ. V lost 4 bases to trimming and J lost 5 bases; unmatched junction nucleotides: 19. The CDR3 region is CASSPTPIGTSGGARVETQYF. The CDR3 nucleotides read TGTGCCAGCAGCCCGACCCCAATCGGGACTAGCGGGGGGGCCCGGGTGGAGACCCAGTACTTC.

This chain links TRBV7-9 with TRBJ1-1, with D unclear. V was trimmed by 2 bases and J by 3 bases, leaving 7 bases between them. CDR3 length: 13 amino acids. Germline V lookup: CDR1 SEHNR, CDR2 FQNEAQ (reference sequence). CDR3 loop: CASSLFQDTEAFF. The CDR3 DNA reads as TGTGCCAGCAGCTTATTTCAGGACACTGAAGCTTTCTTT. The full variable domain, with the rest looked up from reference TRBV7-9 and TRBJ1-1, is DTGVSQNPRHKITKRGQNVTFRCDPISEHNRLYWYRQTLGQGPEFLTYFQNEAQLEKSRLLSDRFSAERPKGSFSTLEIQRTEQGDSAMYLCASSLFQDTEAFFGQGTRLTVV.

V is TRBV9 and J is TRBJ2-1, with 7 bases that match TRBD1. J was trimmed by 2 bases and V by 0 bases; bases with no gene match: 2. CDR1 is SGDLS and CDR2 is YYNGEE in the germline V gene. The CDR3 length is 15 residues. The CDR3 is CASSVGDSPYNEQFF. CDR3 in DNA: TGTGCCAGCAGCGTAGGGGACAGCCCCTACAATGAGCAGTTCTTC.

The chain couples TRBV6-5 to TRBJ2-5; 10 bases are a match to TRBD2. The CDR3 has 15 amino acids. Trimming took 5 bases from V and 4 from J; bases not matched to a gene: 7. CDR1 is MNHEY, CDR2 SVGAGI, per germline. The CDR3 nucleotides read TGTGCCAGCAGTCCTAGCGGGAGTGGTCCAGAGACCCAGTACTTC. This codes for CASSPSGSGPETQYF.